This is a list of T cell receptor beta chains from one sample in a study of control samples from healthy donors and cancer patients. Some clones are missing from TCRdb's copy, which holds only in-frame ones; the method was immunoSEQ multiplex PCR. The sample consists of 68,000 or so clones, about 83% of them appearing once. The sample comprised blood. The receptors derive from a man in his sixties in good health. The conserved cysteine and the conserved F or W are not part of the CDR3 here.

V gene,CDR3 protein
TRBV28,ASSLLPRLLH
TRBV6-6,ASNRDSIYEQY
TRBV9,ASSVDMFGEQF
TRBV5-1,ASSSTSGIQKQY
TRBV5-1,ASSSGQTNTGELF
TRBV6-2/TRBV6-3,ASSQSGVNTEAF
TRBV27,ASSRRLSGSIDTGELF
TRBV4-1,ASSQAPASNQPQH
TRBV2,ASRGTVYEQY
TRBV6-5,ASTGDRAAGEAF